The clone carrying this TCR beta chain was counted once. The CDR3 has 17 residues. This entry belongs to a study of PD-L1 blockade in urothelial cancer. Time point indicated: pretreatment peripheral blood. Samples were collected from each patient before treatment and during treatment. Each patient gave between 1 and 8 of them in total. Produced via immunoSEQ multiplex PCR; TCRdb's table is partial and in-frame only. The sample has over 75,000 clones; approximately 81% are singletons. The source was PBMCs, collected around atezolizumab (anti-PD-L1) treatment. The source of this sequence is a man in his sixties with urothelial cancer. The V call is TRBV21-1, the J call TRBJ2-7; the table gives TRBD2 as D, unverified against the DNA. TRBV21-1 is a pseudogene. For the CDR3, the DNA is TGTGCCAGCAGCAAAAAGAGAGGTGCGTCAGCCTCCTACGAGCAGTACTTC. It specifies CASSKKRGASASYEQYF.